This T cell receptor (beta chain) originates from a study of a mutant IDH1 vaccine in newly diagnosed glioma. Time point in this sample: week 23, last vaccination. In the vaccine, a single dose held 300 ug of the mutant IDH1 20-mer peptide, along with topical imiquimod. Method: immunoSEQ multiplex PCR; TCRdb's copy keeps in-frame clones and lacks some. The top ten hold 13% of the sample, which has about 67,000 clones, approximately 80% seen once. The CDR3 is made up of 15 amino acids. Germline CDR1 and CDR2: SGHTA and FQGNSA. V dropped 1 base and J dropped 4 bases, with 14 bases sitting between them. With regard to this clone: The antigen is unknown.

The sequence derives from a man aged 18 to 35 with glioma. The chain carries TRBV7-2 and TRBJ2-7; TRBD1 might be the D (6 bases). Here the sequenced sample was PBMCs, taken from a glioma patient whose treatment included an IDH1 peptide vaccine. CDR3 bases: TGTGCCAGCAGCTTAGGCCCAGGGGCTATATACGAGCAGTACTTC. This translates into CASSLGPGAIYEQYF. The full variable domain, completed using reference TRBV7-2 and TRBJ2-7, is GAGVSQSPSNKVTEKGKDVELRCDPISGHTALYWYRQSLGQGLEFLIYFQGNSAPDKSGLPSDRFSAERTGGSVSTLTIQRTQQEDSAVYLCASSLGPGAIYEQYFGPGTRLTVT.